This T cell receptor beta chain was retrieved from a study of CDR3 diversity in severe acne. Per the germline V gene, CDR1 is ENHRY and CDR2 is SYGVKD. The CDR3 runs to 15 residues. With 3 bases removed from V and 2 bases from J, the gap between germline ends came to 11 bases. This clonotype came up many times. TCRdb reanalysed the PCR reads using MiXCR and keeps one entry per CDR3 protein. Of around 85,000 distinct CDR3 sequences in the sample, approximately 49% were seen once. J is TRBJ2-4 and V is TRBV10-3, with D perhaps given as TRBD1 or TRBD2 (5 bases each). The receptor's source is a male donor with severe acne vulgaris. Input material: blood. DNA of the CDR3: TGTGCCATCAGTGAAAGGGACGGTACCAAAAACATTCAGTACTTC. Translated, it gives CAISERDGTKNIQYF.